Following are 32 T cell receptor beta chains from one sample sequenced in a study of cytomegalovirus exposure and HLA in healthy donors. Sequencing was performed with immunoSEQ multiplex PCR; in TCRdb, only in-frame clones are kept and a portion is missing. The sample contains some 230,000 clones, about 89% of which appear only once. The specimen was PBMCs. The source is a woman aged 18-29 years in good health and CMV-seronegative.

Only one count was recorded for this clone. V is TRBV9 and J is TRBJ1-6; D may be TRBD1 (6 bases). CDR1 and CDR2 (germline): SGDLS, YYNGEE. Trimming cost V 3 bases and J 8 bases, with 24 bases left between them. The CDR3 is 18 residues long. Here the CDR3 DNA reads TGTGCCAGCAGCGGGCATCCCGGGGAGAGGACAGCCTATTCACCCCTCCACTTT. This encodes CASSGHPGERTAYSPLHF.

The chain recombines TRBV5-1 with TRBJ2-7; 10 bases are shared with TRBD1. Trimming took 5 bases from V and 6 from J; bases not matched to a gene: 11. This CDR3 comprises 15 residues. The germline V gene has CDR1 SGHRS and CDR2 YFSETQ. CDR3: CASRAPGQGISEQYF. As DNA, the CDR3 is TGCGCCAGCAGGGCCCCGGGACAGGGGATTTCCGAGCAGTACTTC.

CDR3 DNA: TGTGCCTGTGGGACAGGGAAAGATCAGCCCCAGCATTTT. This gives the protein CACGTGKDQPQHF. The V gene is TRBV30, the J gene TRBJ1-5; TRBD1 matches 9 bases. The length of the CDR3 is 13 residues. V shed 6 bases, J shed 5 bases, and the junction held 5 bases outside the gene matches. In germline, CDR1 is GTSNPN, CDR2 SVGIG (reference sequence). Full variable domain (missing parts from reference TRBV30 and TRBJ1-5): SQTIHQWPATLVQPVGSPLSLECTVEGTSNPNLYWYRQAAGRGLQLLFYSVGIGQISSEVPQNLSASRPQDRQFILSSKKLLLSDSGFYLCACGTGKDQPQHFGDGTRLSIL.

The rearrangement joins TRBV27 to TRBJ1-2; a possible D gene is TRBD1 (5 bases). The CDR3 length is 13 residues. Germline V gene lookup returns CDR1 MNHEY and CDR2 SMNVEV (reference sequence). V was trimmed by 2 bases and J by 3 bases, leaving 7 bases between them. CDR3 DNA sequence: TGTGCCAGCAGTTTAACAGGACACTATGGCTACACCTTC. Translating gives CASSLTGHYGYTF.

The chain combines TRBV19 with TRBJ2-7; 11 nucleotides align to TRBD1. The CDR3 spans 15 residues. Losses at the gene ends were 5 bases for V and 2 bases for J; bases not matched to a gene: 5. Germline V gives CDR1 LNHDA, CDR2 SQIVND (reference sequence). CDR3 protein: CASSHGQGATYEQYF. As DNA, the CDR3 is TGTGCCAGTAGTCACGGACAGGGGGCCACCTACGAGCAGTACTTC.

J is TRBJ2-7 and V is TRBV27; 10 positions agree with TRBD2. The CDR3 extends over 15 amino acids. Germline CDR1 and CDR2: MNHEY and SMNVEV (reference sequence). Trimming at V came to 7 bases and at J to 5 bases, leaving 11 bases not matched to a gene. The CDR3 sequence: CASIKLAGAVNEQYF. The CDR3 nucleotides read TGTGCCAGCATCAAGCTAGCGGGAGCCGTCAACGAGCAGTACTTC.

The CDR3 is CASRTDSPYEQYF. CDR3 sequence (DNA): TGTGCCAGCAGAACGGACAGCCCCTACGAGCAGTACTTC. The chain links TRBV6-1 to TRBJ2-7; tentative D call: TRBD1 (6 bases). Trimming removed 6 bases from V and 2 bases from J, with 11 bases in between. CDR3 size: 13 residues. Per the germline V gene, CDR1 is MNHNS and CDR2 is SASEGT.

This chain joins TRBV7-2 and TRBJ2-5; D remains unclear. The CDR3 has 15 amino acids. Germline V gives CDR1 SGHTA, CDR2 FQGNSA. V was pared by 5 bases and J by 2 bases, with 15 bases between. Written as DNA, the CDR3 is TGTGCCAGCAGCCCCAGTTTGCCATATCAAGAGACCCAGTACTTC. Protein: CASSPSLPYQETQYF.

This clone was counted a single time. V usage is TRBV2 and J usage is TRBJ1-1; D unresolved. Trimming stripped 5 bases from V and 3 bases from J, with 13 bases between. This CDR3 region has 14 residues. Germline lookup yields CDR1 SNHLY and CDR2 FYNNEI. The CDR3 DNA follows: TGTGCCAGCAGTTTGGTGACAATTTACACTGAAGCTTTCTTT. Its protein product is CASSLVTIYTEAFF.

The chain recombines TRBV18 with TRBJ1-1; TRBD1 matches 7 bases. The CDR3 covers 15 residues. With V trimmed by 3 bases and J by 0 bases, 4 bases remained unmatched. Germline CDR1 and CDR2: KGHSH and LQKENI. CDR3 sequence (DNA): TGTGCCAGCTCACCGACGGGACAGATGAACACTGAAGCTTTCTTT. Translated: CASSPTGQMNTEAFF.

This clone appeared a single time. CDR3 residues: CASSSFGGSSSYEQYF. The CDR3 coding sequence is TGTGCCAGCAGCTCGTTCGGGGGAAGCTCCTCCTACGAGCAGTACTTC. This chain connects TRBV5-4 to TRBJ2-7; perhaps TRBD2 as D (6 bases). This CDR3 region has 16 residues. The germline gives CDR1 SGHNT, CDR2 YYREEE (reference sequence). Trimming pared 3 bases from V and 0 bases from J, leaving 16 bases between.

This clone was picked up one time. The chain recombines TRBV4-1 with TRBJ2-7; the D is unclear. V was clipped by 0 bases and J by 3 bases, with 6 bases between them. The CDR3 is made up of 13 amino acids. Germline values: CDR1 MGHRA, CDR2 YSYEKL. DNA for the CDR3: TGCGCCAGCAGCCAAGAACAGAACTACGAGCAGTACTTC. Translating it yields CASSQEQNYEQYF.

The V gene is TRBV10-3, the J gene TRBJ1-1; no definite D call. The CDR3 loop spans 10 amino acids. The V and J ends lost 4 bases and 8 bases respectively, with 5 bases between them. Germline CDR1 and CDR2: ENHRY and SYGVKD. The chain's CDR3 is CAISGPEAFF. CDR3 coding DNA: TGTGCCATCAGTGGTCCAGAAGCTTTCTTT.

The CDR3 loop is CASSLVVLGDSPLHF. The CDR3 DNA reads TGTGCCAGCAGCTTGGTGGTGTTAGGGGATTCACCCCTCCACTTT. This chain connects TRBV11-2 to TRBJ1-6; D perhaps matches TRBD1 (5 bases). The V gene lost 3 bases and the J gene lost 8 bases, with 14 bases spanning the gap. Germline CDR1 is SGHAT and CDR2 is FQNNGV. The CDR3 is made up of 15 amino acids.

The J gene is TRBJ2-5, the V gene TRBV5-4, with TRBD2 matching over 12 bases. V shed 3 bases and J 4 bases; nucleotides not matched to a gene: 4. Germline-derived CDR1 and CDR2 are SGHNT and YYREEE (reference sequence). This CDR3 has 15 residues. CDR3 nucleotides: TGTGCCAGCAGCTCGACTAGCGGGAGACCAGAGACCCAGTACTTC. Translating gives CASSSTSGRPETQYF.

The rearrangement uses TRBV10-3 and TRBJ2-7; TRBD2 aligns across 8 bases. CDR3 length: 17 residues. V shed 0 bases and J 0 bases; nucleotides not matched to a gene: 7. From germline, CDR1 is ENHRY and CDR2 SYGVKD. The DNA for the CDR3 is TGTGCCATCAGTGAGTCACTTCTAGCGGGCAGCTCCTACGAGCAGTACTTC. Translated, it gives CAISESLLAGSSYEQYF.

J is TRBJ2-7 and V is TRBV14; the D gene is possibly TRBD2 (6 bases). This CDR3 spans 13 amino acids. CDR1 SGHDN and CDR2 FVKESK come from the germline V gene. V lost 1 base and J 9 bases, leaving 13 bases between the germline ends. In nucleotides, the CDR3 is TGTGCCAGCAGCCAAGTGGAGGGAGCGGGGCAGTACTTC. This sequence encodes CASSQVEGAGQYF.

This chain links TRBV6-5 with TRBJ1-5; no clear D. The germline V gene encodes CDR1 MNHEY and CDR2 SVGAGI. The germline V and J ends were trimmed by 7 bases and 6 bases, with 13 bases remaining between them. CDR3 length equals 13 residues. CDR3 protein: CASTKIFGQPQHF. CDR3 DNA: TGTGCCAGCACTAAGATTTTTGGTCAGCCCCAGCATTTT.

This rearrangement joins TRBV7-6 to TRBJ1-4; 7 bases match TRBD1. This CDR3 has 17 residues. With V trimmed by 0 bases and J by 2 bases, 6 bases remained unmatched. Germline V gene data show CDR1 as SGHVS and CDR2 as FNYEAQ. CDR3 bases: TGTGCCAGCAGCTTAGCTCAGGGGGGAGCGACTAATGAAAAACTGTTTTTT. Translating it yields CASSLAQGGATNEKLFF.

The CDR3 spells CASRTGLTDTEAFF. The DNA for the CDR3 is TGTGCCAGCAGGACAGGGCTCACTGACACTGAAGCTTTCTTT. The chain uses TRBV27 and TRBJ1-1; TRBD1 matches 7 bases. Germline V CDR1 and CDR2: MNHEY, SMNVEV (reference sequence). V dropped 6 bases and J dropped 3; count of bases not matched to a gene: 7. The CDR3 has 14 amino acids.

The CDR3 DNA reads TGCGCCAGCAGCCATATGACCGGACAGTTCACTGAAGCTTTCTTT. As protein: CASSHMTGQFTEAFF. The chain recombines TRBV5-1 with TRBJ1-1, with D perhaps matching TRBD1 (6 bases). The V end lost 4 bases, the J end lost 4 bases, and 17 bases lay between the germline ends. The length of the CDR3 is 15 residues. Germline assignment: CDR1 SGHRS and CDR2 YFSETQ.

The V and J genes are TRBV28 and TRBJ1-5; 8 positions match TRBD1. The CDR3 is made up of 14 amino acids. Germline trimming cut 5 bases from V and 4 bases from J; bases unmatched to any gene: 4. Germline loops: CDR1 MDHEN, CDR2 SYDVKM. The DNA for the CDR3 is TGTGCCAGCAGTCCCCGACAGGGGAATCAGCCCCAGCATTTT. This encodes CASSPRQGNQPQHF.

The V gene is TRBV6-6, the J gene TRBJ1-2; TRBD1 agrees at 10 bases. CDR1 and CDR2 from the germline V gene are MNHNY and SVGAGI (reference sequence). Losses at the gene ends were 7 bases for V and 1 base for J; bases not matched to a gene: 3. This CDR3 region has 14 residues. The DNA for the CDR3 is TGTGCCAGCACGGGGACAGGGGATAACTATGGCTACACCTTC. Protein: CASTGTGDNYGYTF.

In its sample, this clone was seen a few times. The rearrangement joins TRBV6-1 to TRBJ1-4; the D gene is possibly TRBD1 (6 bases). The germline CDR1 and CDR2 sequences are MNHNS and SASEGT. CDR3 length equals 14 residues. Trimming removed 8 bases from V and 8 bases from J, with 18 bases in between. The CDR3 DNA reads TGTGCCAGCTGTAGGGGGGAGGGCGTCGAAAAACTGTTTTTT. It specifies CASCRGEGVEKLFF.

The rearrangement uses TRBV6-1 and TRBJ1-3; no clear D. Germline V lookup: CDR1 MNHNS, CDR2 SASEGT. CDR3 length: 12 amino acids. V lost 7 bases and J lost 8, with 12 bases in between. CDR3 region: CASTRTPDTIYF. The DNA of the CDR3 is TGTGCCAGCACCCGAACCCCGGACACCATATATTTT.

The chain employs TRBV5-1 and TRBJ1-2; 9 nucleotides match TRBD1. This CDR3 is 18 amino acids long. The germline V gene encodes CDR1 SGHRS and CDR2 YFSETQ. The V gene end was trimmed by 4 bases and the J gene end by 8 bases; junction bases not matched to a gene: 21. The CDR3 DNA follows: TGCGCCAGCAGCCCGCGGGACAGGGCTGGATGGCGGATAGGAGGCTACACCTTC. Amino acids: CASSPRDRAGWRIGGYTF.

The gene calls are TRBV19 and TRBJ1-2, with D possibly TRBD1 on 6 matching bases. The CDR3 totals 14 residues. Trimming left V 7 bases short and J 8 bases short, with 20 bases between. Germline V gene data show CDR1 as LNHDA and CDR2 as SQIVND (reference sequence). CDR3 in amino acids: CASTGTQLPEGYTF. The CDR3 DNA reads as TGTGCCAGTACAGGGACACAACTCCCCGAAGGCTACACCTTC.

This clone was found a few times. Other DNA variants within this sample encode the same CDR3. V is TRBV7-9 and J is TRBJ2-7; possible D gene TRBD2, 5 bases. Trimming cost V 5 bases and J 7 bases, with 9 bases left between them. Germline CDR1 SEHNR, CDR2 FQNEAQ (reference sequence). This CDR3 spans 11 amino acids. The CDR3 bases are TGTGCCAGCAGCCCCCGCGGGGAGCAGTACTTC. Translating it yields CASSPRGEQYF.

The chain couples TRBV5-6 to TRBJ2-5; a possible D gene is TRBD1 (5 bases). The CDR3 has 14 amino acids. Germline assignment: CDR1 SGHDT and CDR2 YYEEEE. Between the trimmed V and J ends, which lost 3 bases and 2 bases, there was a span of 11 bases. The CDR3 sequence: CASSSTPGQETQYF. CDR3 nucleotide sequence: TGTGCCAGCAGCTCAACCCCAGGGCAAGAGACCCAGTACTTC. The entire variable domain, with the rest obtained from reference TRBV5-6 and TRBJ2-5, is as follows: DAGVTQSPTHLIKTRGQQVTLRCSPKSGHDTVSWYQQALGQGPQFIFQYYEEEERQRGNFPDRFSGHQFPNYSSELNVNALLLGDSALYLCASSSTPGQETQYFGPGTRLLVL.

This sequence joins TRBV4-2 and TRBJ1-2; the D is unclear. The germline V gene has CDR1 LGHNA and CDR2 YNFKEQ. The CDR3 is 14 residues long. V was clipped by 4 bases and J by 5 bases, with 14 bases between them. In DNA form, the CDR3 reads TGTGCCAGCAGCCTGGAGGAGAGGGTGTATGGCTACACCTTC. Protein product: CASSLEERVYGYTF.

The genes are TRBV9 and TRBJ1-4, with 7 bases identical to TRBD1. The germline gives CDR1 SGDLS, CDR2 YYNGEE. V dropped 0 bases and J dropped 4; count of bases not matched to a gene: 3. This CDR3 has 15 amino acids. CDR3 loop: CASSVDRGLNEKLFF. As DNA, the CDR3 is TGTGCCAGCAGCGTAGATAGGGGGCTTAATGAAAAACTGTTTTTT.

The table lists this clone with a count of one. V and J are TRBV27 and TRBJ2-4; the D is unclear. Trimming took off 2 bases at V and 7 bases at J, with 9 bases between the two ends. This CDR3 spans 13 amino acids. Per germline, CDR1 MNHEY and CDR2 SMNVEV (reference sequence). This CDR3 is CASSLPGNNIQYF. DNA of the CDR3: TGTGCCAGCAGTTTACCGGGTAATAACATTCAGTACTTC.